Each of the 3 T cell receptor beta chains below was sequenced from the same sample in a study of metastatic and nonmetastatic thyroid tumors. With MiXCR, TCRdb called clones anew from the PCR reads. The table has about 24,000 clones, more than 15% seen once. No treatment had been given to any patient before thyroid surgery. Sequenced input: blood. Receptors were obtained from a male donor with papillary thyroid cancer or a benign thyroid nodule (not recorded which). Some clones in this sample may be carry-over from other donors' samples.

On this clone itself: Relative to the germline gene, one junction end is altered; a read error may explain this. The gene calls are TRBV20-1 and TRBJ2-1, with 8 positions matching TRBD2. There are 17 residues in the CDR3. Germline CDR1 and CDR2: DFQATT and SNEGSKA (reference sequence). CDR3 nucleotide sequence: TGCAGTGCTAGAGATCTTAAAAGGGGGACTAGTACCAATGAGCAGCTCTTC. It encodes CSARDLKRGTSTNEQLF.

By frequency in the sample, this clone is medium-sized. This chain joins TRBV27 and TRBJ2-7; TRBD2 agrees at 8 bases. The CDR3 extends over 14 amino acids. The V segment lost 8 bases and the J segment 2 bases; nucleotides outside the gene matches: 8. In germline, CDR1 is MNHEY, CDR2 SMNVEV (reference sequence). CDR3 protein: CASGGDGGAYEQYF. The DNA for the CDR3 is TGTGCCAGCGGGGGAGACGGGGGGGCCTACGAGCAGTACTTC.

The table lists this clone with many counts. The chain combines TRBV4-2 with TRBJ2-7, with D tentatively TRBD1 or TRBD2 (5 bases each). The germline gives CDR1 LGHNA, CDR2 YNFKEQ. CDR3 length: 15 amino acids. The V end was cut by 2 bases, the J end by 1 base, with 12 bases between. The CDR3 loop reads CASSQLGDRSYEQYF. For the CDR3, the DNA is TGTGCCAGCAGCCAATTGGGGGACCGATCCTACGAGCAGTACTTC.